This note documents a single T cell receptor (beta chain) sequence. The data derive from a study of T cell repertoires in cytomegalovirus infection. TCRdb recomputed calls from the reads with MiXCR, one row per CDR3 protein. The sample yields approximately 630,000 distinct CDR3 sequences, 20% to 25% seen once. The CDR3 extends over 14 amino acids. With 4 bases clipped from V and 5 bases from J, the junction kept 4 bases outside the gene matches. Germline V gene sequence: CDR1 KGHDR, CDR2 SFDVKD. This clonotype was sampled from a human donor in good health (CMV status not recorded). Some clones in this sample may be carry-over from other donors' samples. Material: CD8+ T cells from PBMCs. The chain is built from TRBV24-1 and TRBJ1-2; 9 nucleotides align to TRBD1. The CDR3 reads CATSDWDRAYGYTF. CDR3 DNA sequence: TGTGCCACCAGTGACTGGGACAGGGCGTATGGCTACACCTTC.